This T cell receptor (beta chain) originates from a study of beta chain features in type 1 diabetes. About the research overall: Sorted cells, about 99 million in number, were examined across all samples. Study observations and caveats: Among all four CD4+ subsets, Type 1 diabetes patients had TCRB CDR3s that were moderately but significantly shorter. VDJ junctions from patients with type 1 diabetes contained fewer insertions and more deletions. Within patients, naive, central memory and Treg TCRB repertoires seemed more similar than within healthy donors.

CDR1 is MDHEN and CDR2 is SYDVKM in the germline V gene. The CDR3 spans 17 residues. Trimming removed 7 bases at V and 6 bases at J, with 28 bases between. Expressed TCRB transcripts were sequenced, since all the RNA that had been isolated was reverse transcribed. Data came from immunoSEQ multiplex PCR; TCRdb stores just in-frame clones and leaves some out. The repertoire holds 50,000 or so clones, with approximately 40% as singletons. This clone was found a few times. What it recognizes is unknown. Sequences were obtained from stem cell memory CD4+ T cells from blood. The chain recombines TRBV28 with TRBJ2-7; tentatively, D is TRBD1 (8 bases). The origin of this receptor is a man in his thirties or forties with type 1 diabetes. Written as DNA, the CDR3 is TGTGCCAGCATCTCAGGGGGCGCAGGACTAGAAGCGATCGAGCAGTACTTC. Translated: CASISGGAGLEAIEQYF.